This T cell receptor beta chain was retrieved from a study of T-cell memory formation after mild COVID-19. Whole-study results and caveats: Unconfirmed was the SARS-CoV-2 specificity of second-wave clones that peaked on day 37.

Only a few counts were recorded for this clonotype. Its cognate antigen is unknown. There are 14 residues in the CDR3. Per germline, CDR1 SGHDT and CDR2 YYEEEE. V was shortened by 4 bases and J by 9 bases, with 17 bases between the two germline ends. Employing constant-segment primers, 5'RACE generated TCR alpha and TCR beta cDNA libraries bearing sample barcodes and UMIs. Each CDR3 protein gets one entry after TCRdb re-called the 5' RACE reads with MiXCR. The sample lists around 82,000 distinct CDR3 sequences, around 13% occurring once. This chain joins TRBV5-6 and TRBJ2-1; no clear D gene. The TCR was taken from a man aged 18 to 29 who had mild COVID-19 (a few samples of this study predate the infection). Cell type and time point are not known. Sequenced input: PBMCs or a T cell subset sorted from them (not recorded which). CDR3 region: CASSPRAGLAEQFF. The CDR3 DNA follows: TGTGCCAGCAGCCCGCGCGCAGGTCTGGCTGAGCAGTTCTTC.